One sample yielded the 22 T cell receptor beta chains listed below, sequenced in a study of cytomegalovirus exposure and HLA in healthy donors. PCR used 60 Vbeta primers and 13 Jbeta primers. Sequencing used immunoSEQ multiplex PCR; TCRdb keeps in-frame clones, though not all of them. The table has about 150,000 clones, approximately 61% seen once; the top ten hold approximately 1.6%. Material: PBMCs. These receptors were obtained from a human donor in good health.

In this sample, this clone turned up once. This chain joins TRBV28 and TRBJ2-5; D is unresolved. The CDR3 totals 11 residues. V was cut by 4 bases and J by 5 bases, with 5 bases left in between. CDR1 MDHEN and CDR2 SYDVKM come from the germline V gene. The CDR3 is CASSSRETQYF. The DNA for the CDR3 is TGTGCCAGCAGTTCTCGTGAGACCCAGTACTTC. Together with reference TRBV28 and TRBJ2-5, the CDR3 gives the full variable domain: DVKVTQSSRYLVKRTGEKVFLECVQDMDHENMFWYRQDPGLGLRLIYFSYDVKMKEKGDIPEGYSVSREKKERFSLILESASTNQTSMYLCASSSRETQYFGPGTRLLVL.

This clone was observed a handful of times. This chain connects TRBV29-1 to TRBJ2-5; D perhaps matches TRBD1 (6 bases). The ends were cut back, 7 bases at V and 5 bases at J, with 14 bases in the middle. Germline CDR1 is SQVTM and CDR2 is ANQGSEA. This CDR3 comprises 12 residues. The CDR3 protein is CSASRGSETQYF. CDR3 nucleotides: TGCAGCGCGTCCAGGGGATCGGAGACCCAGTACTTC.

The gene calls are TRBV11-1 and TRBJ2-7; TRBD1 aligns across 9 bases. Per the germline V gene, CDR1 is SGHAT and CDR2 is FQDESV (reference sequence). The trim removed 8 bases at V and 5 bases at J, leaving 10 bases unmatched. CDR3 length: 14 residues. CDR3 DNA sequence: TGTGCCAGCCAAATCACAGGGGGCGCCGACGAGCAGTACTTC. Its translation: CASQITGGADEQYF.

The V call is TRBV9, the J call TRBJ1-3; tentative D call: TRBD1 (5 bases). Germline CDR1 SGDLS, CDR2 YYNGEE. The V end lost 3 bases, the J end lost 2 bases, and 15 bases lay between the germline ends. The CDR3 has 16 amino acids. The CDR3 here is CASSAGGGRAGNTIYF. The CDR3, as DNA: TGTGCCAGCAGCGCTGGTGGCGGCAGGGCTGGAAACACCATATATTTT.

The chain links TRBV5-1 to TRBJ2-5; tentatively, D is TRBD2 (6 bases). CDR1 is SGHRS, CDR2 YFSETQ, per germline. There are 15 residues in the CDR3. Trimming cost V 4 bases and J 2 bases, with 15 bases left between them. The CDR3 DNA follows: TGCGCCAGCAGCAGTGGGGACTCCCGGCAAGAGACCCAGTACTTC. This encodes CASSSGDSRQETQYF.

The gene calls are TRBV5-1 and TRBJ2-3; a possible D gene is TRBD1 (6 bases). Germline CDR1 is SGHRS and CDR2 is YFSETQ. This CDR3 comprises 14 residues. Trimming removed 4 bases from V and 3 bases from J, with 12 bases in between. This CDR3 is CASSPGQLTDTQYF. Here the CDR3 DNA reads TGCGCCAGCAGCCCTGGACAGTTGACAGATACGCAGTATTTT.

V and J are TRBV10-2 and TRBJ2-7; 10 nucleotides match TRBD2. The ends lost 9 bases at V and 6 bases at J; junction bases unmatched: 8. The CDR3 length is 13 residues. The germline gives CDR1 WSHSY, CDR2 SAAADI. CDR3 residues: CASQSGRAGEQYF. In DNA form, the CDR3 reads TGCGCCAGTCAAAGCGGGAGGGCGGGCGAGCAGTACTTC.

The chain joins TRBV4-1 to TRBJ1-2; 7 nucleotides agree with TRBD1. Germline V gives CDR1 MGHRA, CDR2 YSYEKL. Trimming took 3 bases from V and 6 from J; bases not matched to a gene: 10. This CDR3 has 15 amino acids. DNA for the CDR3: TGCGCCAGCAGCCAGAGGGCAGGGGGTGGGGATGGCTACACCTTC. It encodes CASSQRAGGGDGYTF.

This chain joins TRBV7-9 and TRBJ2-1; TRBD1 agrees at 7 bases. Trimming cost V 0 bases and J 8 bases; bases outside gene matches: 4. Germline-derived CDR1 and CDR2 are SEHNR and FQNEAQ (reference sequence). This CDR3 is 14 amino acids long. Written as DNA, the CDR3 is TGTGCCAGCAGCTTAGCGCTAGGGGGCGATGAGCAGTTCTTC. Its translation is CASSLALGGDEQFF. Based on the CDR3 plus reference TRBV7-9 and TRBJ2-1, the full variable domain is DTGVSQNPRHKITKRGQNVTFRCDPISEHNRLYWYRQTLGQGPEFLTYFQNEAQLEKSRLLSDRFSAERPKGSFSTLEIQRTEQGDSAMYLCASSLALGGDEQFFGPGTRLTVL.

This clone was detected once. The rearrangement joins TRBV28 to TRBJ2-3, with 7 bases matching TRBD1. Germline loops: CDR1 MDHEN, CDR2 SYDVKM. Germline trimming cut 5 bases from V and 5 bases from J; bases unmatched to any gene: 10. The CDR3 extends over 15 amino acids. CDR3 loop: CASSPTGAVIDTQYF. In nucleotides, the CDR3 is TGTGCCAGCAGTCCTACAGGGGCCGTTATAGATACGCAGTATTTT.

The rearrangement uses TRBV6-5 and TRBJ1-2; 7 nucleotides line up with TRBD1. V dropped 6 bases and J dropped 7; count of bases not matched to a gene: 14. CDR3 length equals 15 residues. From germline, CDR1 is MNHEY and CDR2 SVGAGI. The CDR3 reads CASRDRFKRDCGYTF. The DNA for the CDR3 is TGTGCCAGCAGGGACAGGTTTAAGCGTGACTGTGGCTACACCTTC.

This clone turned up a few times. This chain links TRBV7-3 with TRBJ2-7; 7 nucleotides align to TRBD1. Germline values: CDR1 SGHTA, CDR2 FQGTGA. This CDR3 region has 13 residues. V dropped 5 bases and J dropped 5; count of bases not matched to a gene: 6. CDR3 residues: CASSQGGTDEQYF. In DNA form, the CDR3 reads TGTGCCAGCAGCCAAGGTGGGACAGACGAGCAGTACTTC.

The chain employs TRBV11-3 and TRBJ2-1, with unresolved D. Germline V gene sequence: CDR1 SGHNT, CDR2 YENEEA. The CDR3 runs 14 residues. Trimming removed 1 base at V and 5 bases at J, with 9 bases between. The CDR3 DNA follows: TGTGCCAGCAGCTTAGGCGGCAGAGACAATGAGCAGTTCTTC. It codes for CASSLGGRDNEQFF.

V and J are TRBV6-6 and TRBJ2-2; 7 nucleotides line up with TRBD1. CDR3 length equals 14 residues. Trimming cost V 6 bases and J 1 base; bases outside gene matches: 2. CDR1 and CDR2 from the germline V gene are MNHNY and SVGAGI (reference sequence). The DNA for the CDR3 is TGTGCCAGCAGCCGACAGGGGAACACCGGGGAGCTGTTTTTT. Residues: CASSRQGNTGELFF.

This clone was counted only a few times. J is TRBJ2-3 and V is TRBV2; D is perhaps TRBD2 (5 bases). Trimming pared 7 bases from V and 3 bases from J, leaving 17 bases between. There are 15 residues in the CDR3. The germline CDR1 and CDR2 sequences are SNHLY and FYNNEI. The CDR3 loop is CASNEGRGWTDTQYF. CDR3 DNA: TGTGCCAGCAACGAAGGGAGAGGTTGGACAGATACGCAGTATTTT. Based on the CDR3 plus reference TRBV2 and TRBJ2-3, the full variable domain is EPEVTQTPSHQVTQMGQEVILRCVPISNHLYFYWYRQILGQKVEFLVSFYNNEISEKSEIFDDQFSVERPDGSNFTLKIRSTKLEDSAMYFCASNEGRGWTDTQYFGPGTRLTVL.

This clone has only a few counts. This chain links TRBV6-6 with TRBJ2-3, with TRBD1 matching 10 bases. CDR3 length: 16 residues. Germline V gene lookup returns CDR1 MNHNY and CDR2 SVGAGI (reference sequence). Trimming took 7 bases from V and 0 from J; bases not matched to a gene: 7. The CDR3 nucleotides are TGTGCCAGCACACACCGGACAGGGGGTAGCACAGATACGCAGTATTTT. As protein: CASTHRTGGSTDTQYF.

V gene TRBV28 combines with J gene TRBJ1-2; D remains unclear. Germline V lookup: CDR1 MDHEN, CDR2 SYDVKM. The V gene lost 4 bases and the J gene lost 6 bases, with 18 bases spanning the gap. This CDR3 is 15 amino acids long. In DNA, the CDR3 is TGTGCCAGCAGTTCGCCCCCCCAGACTGTCCATGGCTACACCTTC. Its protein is CASSSPPQTVHGYTF.

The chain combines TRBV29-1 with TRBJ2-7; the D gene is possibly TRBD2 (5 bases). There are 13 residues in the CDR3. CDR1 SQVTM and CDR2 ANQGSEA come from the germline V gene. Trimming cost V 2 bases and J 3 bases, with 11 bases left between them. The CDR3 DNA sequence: TGCAGCGTTGAACGCCCGGGGAACTACGAGCAGTACTTC. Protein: CSVERPGNYEQYF.

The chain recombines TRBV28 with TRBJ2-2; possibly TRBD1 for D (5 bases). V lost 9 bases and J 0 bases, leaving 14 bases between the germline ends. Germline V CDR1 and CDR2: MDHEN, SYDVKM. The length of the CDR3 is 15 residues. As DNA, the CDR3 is TGTGCCAGTCAACGACAGCTAGCGAACACCGGGGAGCTGTTTTTT. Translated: CASQRQLANTGELFF. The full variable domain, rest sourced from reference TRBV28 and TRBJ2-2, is DVKVTQSSRYLVKRTGEKVFLECVQDMDHENMFWYRQDPGLGLRLIYFSYDVKMKEKGDIPEGYSVSREKKERFSLILESASTNQTSMYLCASQRQLANTGELFFGEGSRLTVL.

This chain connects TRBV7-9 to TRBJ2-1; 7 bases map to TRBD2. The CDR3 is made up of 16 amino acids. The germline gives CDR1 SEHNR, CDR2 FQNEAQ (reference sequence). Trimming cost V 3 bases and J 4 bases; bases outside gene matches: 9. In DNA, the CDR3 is TGTGCCAGCAGCTTTGAGCGGCTAGCGGTATACAATGAGCAGTTCTTC. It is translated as CASSFERLAVYNEQFF.

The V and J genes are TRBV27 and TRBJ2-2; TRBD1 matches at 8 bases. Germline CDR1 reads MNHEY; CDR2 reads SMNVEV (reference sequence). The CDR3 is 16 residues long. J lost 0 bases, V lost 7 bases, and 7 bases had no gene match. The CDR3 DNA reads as TGTGCCAGCACTCAGGGGGCACTTTCGAACACCGGGGAGCTGTTTTTT. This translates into CASTQGALSNTGELFF.

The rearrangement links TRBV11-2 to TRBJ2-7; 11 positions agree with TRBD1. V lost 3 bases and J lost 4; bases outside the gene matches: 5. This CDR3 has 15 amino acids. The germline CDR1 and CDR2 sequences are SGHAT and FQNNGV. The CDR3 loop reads CASSLGQGVYYEQYF. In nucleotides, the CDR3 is TGTGCCAGCAGCTTGGGACAGGGGGTTTATTACGAGCAGTACTTC.